These T cell receptor beta chains were read from a single sample in a study of shared clonotypes between healthy human individuals. Profiling relied on immunoSEQ multiplex PCR, and the TCRdb table lists in-frame clones only, not all of them. The data contain 700,000 to 950,000 clones, 95% to 97% of them singletons. Specimen: naive CD8+ T cells sorted from blood. The receptors stem from a man between 25 and 39 years old in good health. Each CDR3 is given with its conserved first and last residue. D genes are given only for firm matches. Where a row states a size, it is once, few, many or the class of an expanded clone; other rows omit it.

TRBV7-9	TRBJ2-3	-	TRBD2	TGTGCCAAGATGGCTCTAGCGGGAGAAACAGATACGCAGTATTTT	CAKMALAGETDTQYF
TRBV7-3	TRBJ2-6	-	TRBD1	TGTGCCAGCAGGAGAGGACAGGCTGGGGCCAACGTCCTGACTTTC	CASRRGQAGANVLTF
TRBV15	TRBJ2-7	-	-	TGTGCCACCAGCCGACCCGACTCGGGATACTACGAGCAGTACTTC	CATSRPDSGYYEQYF
TRBV28	TRBJ2-7	-	TRBD2	TGTGCCAGCAGTTTAGCTATTGGACTAGCGGGAGTATACGAGCAGTACTTC	CASSLAIGLAGVYEQYF
TRBV9	TRBJ2-7	-	-	TGTGCCAGCAGCGTCCAGGAAAGCTCCTACGAGCAGTACTTC	CASSVQESSYEQYF
TRBV7-6	TRBJ2-1	-	-	TGTGCCAGCAGCTTAAGGGGCTGGGATGAGCAGTTCTTC	CASSLRGWDEQFF
TRBV4-3	TRBJ2-2	once	TRBD1	TGCGCCAGCAGCCAAGATCTCAACAGGGGATACACCGGGGAGCTGTTTTTT	CASSQDLNRGYTGELFF
TRBV9	TRBJ2-7	-	TRBD2	TGTGCCAGCAGCGTAGAAGGGACTAGCGCCTACGAGCAGTACTTC	CASSVEGTSAYEQYF
TRBV28	TRBJ2-7	-	-	TGTGCCAGCAGTAGGGGGGGCGAGCAGTACTTC	CASSRGGEQYF
TRBV7-8	TRBJ2-2	-	-	TGTGCCAGCAGCTCAACCTCAGGGGTCGAAGGGCTTAACACCGGGGAGCTGTTTTTT	CASSSTSGVEGLNTGELFF
TRBV29-1	TRBJ2-7	-	TRBD1	TGCAGCGCTCTCCGGGACAGTTCAAACGAGCAGTACTTC	CSALRDSSNEQYF
TRBV2	TRBJ2-7	-	-	TGTGCCAGCAGTGAAGGAAGTGGGGCAGGACCCTACGAGCAGTACTTC	CASSEGSGAGPYEQYF
TRBV7-6	TRBJ2-3	-	TRBD2	TGTGCCAGCAGCCGAGCTAGCGGGGGGGGCGCAGATACGCAGTATTTT	CASSRASGGGADTQYF
TRBV30	TRBJ2-3	-	TRBD1	TGTGCCTGGAGTGTTTTGACAGGGGCCACAGATACGCAGTATTTT	CAWSVLTGATDTQYF
TRBV13	TRBJ2-5	-	TRBD1	TGTGCCAGCAGCGCGGACAGGGGAGGGGAGACCCAGTACTTC	CASSADRGGETQYF
TRBV28	TRBJ1-1	-	-	TGTGCCAGCAGTATCGGTACTGAAGCTTTCTTT	CASSIGTEAFF
TRBV7-9	TRBJ2-7	-	-	TGTGCCAGCAGCTTAGGGCTAGGACTTTTCTCCTACGAGCAGTACTTC	CASSLGLGLFSYEQYF
TRBV5-1	TRBJ2-3	-	-	TGCGCCAGCAGCTTACGAGGCGTCTCGAGCACAGATACGCAGTATTTT	CASSLRGVSSTDTQYF
TRBV7-9	TRBJ2-7	-	-	TGTGCCAGCAGCCATCATCTAGCTCCCTACGAGCAGTACTTC	CASSHHLAPYEQYF
TRBV13	TRBJ2-1	-	-	TGTGCCAGCAGCTTATCGGGGCTCTCCTACAATGAGCAGTTCTTC	CASSLSGLSYNEQFF